Shown below are 14 T cell receptor beta chains from a single sample sequenced in a study of T cell responses to AZD1222 COVID-19 vaccine. Produced via immunoSEQ multiplex PCR; TCRdb's table is partial and in-frame only. In the table there are 140,000 to 150,000 clones, about 86% of which are singletons. The specimen comprised peripheral blood, sampled 28 days after the second AZD1222 dose. These receptor sequences come from an adult who received the AZD1222 COVID-19 vaccine.

The chain combines TRBV6-2 or TRBV6-3 with TRBJ2-3; TRBD2 matches at 16 bases. The CDR3 loop spans 16 amino acids. CDR1 and CDR2 from the germline V gene are MNHEY and SVGEGT. The trim removed 6 bases at V and 4 bases at J, leaving 4 bases unmatched. For the CDR3, the DNA is TGTGCCAGCAGCCCTGGGACTAGCGGGAGGGCAGATACGCAGTATTTT. Protein sequence: CASSPGTSGRADTQYF.

The genes are TRBV7-9 and TRBJ1-4; 7 bases map to TRBD1. The CDR3 extends over 15 amino acids. Germline CDR1 and CDR2: SEHNR and FQNEAQ (reference sequence). The junction had 5 bases not matched to a gene; V was cut back by 4 bases and J by 3 bases. The CDR3 DNA sequence: TGTGCCAGCAGCTATGTGGGGACAGCTAATGAAAAACTGTTTTTT. This gives the protein CASSYVGTANEKLFF.

This sequence joins TRBV3-1 (or the pseudogene TRBV3-2) and TRBJ1-5, with unresolved D. The CDR3 runs 13 residues. The V gene lost 0 bases and the J gene lost 7 bases, with 7 bases spanning the gap. Germline V gene lookup returns CDR1 LGHDT and CDR2 YNNKEL (reference sequence). The chain's CDR3 is CASSQEYNQPQHF. CDR3 nucleotides: TGTGCCAGCAGCCAAGAGTACAACCAGCCCCAGCATTTT.

V and J are TRBV18 and TRBJ1-6; possible D gene TRBD1, 5 bases. Germline values: CDR1 KGHSH, CDR2 LQKENI. V shed 3 bases and J shed 6 bases, with 9 bases lying between them. The CDR3 is 14 amino acids. For the CDR3, the DNA is TGTGCCAGCTCACCGGACACTACTAATTCACCCCTCCACTTT. Protein product: CASSPDTTNSPLHF.

CDR3 sequence (DNA): TGTGCCAGCAAGTCCACGGGGGACCCCTACGAGCAGTACTTC. This gives the protein CASKSTGDPYEQYF. V is TRBV6-5 and J is TRBJ2-7; possibly TRBD2 for D (6 bases). Germline V CDR1 and CDR2: MNHEY, SVGAGI. The length of the CDR3 is 14 residues. The V and J ends lost 7 bases and 2 bases respectively, with 15 bases between them.

The genes are TRBV20-1 and TRBJ1-1; TRBD1 is a possible D gene (5 bases). Looked up from germline, CDR1 is DFQATT and CDR2 is SNEGSKA (reference sequence). V was trimmed by 7 bases and J by 2 bases, leaving 8 bases between them. The CDR3 covers 11 residues. As DNA, the CDR3 is TGCAGTGGGGGGTTTAACACTGAAGCTTTCTTT. It codes for CSGGFNTEAFF.

The chain links TRBV2 to TRBJ1-6, with D perhaps TRBD1 (6 bases). V dropped 2 bases and J dropped 6 bases, with 11 bases sitting between them. The CDR3 length is 15 residues. The germline gives CDR1 SNHLY, CDR2 FYNNEI. The CDR3, as DNA: TGTGCCAGCAGTGAATCGACAGGCGTTAATTCACCCCTCCACTTT. Protein product: CASSESTGVNSPLHF.

V usage is TRBV9 and J usage is TRBJ2-2; 8 bases align to TRBD1. Germline V CDR1 and CDR2: SGDLS, YYNGEE. Losses at the gene ends were 5 bases for V and 9 bases for J; bases not matched to a gene: 12. This CDR3 is built from 15 residues. In nucleotides, the CDR3 is TGTGCCAGCAGTCAGGACAGGGCCCCCTGGCGGGAGCTGTTTTTT. It translates to CASSQDRAPWRELFF.

The V call is TRBV6-1, the J call TRBJ2-7; possibly TRBD1 for D (6 bases). The V and J ends lost 2 bases and 1 base respectively, with 6 bases between them. Germline assignment: CDR1 MNHNS and CDR2 SASEGT. The length of the CDR3 is 13 residues. The CDR3 bases are TGTGCCAGCAGTGAAAGGGGGTCCTACGAGCAGTACTTC. Translated: CASSERGSYEQYF.

This clone was recorded once. This sequence joins TRBV6-1 and TRBJ2-1; D remains ambiguous. V was trimmed by 2 bases and J by 8 bases, leaving 7 bases between them. The CDR3 totals 12 residues. Germline V lookup: CDR1 MNHNS, CDR2 SASEGT. The CDR3 sequence is CASSESGYEQFF. CDR3 DNA: TGTGCCAGCAGTGAATCGGGCTATGAGCAGTTCTTC.

This chain joins TRBV10-3 and TRBJ1-6; tentative D call: TRBD1 (6 bases). The ends were cut back, 10 bases at V and 4 bases at J, with 11 bases in the middle. The CDR3 spans 13 residues. Germline V gene lookup returns CDR1 ENHRY and CDR2 SYGVKD. In DNA form, the CDR3 reads TGTGCCAGCCGGGACAATTATAATTCACCCCTCCACTTT. This gives the protein CASRDNYNSPLHF.

Only one count was recorded for this clone. CDR3 in amino acids: CASSVRSGRVGTEQYF. The CDR3 bases are TGTGCCAGTAGTGTCCGAAGCGGGAGGGTCGGAACCGAGCAGTACTTC. V and J are TRBV19 and TRBJ2-7, with 10 bases aligning to TRBD2. Trimming removed 5 bases from V and 6 bases from J; junction bases left unmatched: 13. The germline V gene encodes CDR1 LNHDA and CDR2 SQIVND (reference sequence). The CDR3 length is 16 residues. The full variable domain, rest sourced from reference TRBV19 and TRBJ2-7, is DGGITQSPKYLFRKEGQNVTLSCEQNLNHDAMYWYRQDPGQGLRLIYYSQIVNDFQKGDIAEGYSVSREKKESFPLTVTSAQKNPTAFYLCASSVRSGRVGTEQYFGPGTRLTVT.

This clone was recorded only once. The gene calls are TRBV18 and TRBJ1-3; D is possibly TRBD1 (5 bases). The length of the CDR3 is 12 residues. Trimming cost V 3 bases and J 16 bases, with 16 bases left between them. Germline loops: CDR1 KGHSH, CDR2 LQKENI. The CDR3 DNA is TGTGCCAGCTCACCCAATGAGGGAGCAGGGTATTTT. Protein product: CASSPNEGAGYF.

This chain joins TRBV7-9 and TRBJ2-3; 9 bases map to TRBD2. Germline CDR1 and CDR2: SEHNR and FQNEAQ (reference sequence). The CDR3 consists of 14 residues. V trimming: 3 bases; J trimming: 5 bases; junction bases outside the gene matches: 3. CDR3 region: CASSFGREGDTQYF. The CDR3 nucleotides are TGTGCCAGCAGCTTCGGGCGGGAGGGAGATACGCAGTATTTT.